This T cell receptor beta chain emerged from a study of T cell changes during pregnancy in multiple sclerosis. Trimming removed 6 bases from V and 2 bases from J; junction bases left unmatched: 11. This CDR3 contains 16 residues. Germline V CDR1 and CDR2: SGHKS, YYEKEE (reference sequence). Method: immunoSEQ multiplex PCR; TCRdb's copy keeps in-frame clones and lacks some. Of tens of thousands of clones in the sample, around 90% were seen once. This clonotype was obtained from a female donor in good health, enrolled as a control in a pregnancy study. The chain combines TRBV5-5 with TRBJ1-2; 9 bases line up with TRBD1. Sequences were derived from peripheral blood, sampled in the first trimester of pregnancy. The CDR3 region is CASNAVLGQGNYGYTF. The CDR3 DNA sequence: TGTGCCAGCAACGCGGTCCTGGGACAGGGCAACTATGGCTACACCTTC.